This is a list of T cell receptor beta chains from one sample in a study of shared clonotypes between healthy human individuals. Clones were read by immunoSEQ multiplex PCR, and TCRdb kept only the in-frame ones, dropping some. The sample yields roughly 510,000 clones, about 80% seen once. Specimen: PBMCs. Receptor source: a woman in her thirties or forties in good health. Some clones in this sample may be carry-over from other donors' samples. The CDR3 runs from the conserved cysteine through the conserved F or W. The size of a clone is reported for some rows only, either as once, few or many, or as a class for expanded clones.

TRBJ2-7 few TRBV14 CASSQGMGEEQYF
TRBJ1-5 . TRBV28 CASSLRQGSQPQHF
TRBJ1-2 once TRBV28 CAIDRGYGYTF
TRBJ2-7 once TRBV2 CAALDRDNWGHYEQYF
TRBJ2-7 . TRBV11-3 CASSFGTSNEQYF
TRBJ2-1 . TRBV10-3 CAISEGQAGYNEQFF
TRBJ2-3 . TRBV19 CASSIQGGTDTQYF
TRBJ2-7 . TRBV18 CASCNPDGTYEQYF
TRBJ2-2 . TRBV7-8 CASSQLAGGSAGELFF
TRBJ1-5 . TRBV5-1 CASSPGQGQPQHF
TRBJ1-6 few TRBV5-4 CASSRDRASPLHF
TRBJ1-2 . TRBV7-2 CASSLGDRVVYGYTF
TRBJ2-3 . TRBV9 CASSARGFTDTQYF
TRBJ2-7 . TRBV28 CASSLESGTGGSSYEQYF
TRBJ1-5 . TRBV2 CASSETREHQPQHF
TRBJ2-3 . TRBV30 CAWRSDNTDTQYF
TRBJ1-3 . TRBV6-1 CASSEARASSGNTIYF
TRBJ2-2 . TRBV5-6 CASSLWTSGHPNTGELFF
TRBJ2-5 once TRBV5-6 CASSLRFVGGIQETQYF
TRBJ2-7 . TRBV7-8 CASSHRRLAGVTYEQYF
TRBJ1-6 few TRBV25-1 CASSEEGRLYSPLHF
. . TRBV6-1 CASSEFGTGSYEQYF
TRBJ2-7 . TRBV2 CAIQDHYEQYF
TRBJ2-2 once TRBV7-3 CASSPWLGEGGTGELFF
TRBJ1-1 . TRBV23-1 CASRETAPLANTEAFF
TRBJ1-5 . TRBV28 CAGQRGGAQPQHF
TRBJ2-3 . TRBV4-2 CASRRTSGGPGDTQYF
TRBJ2-3 . TRBV6-1 CASTLAGGSTDTQYF
TRBJ1-5 . TRBV28 CASSLGTGFFQPQHF
TRBJ2-1 . TRBV7-3 CASSGPGMGNEQFF
TRBJ2-2 . TRBV5-1 CASSQIPGQVTGELFF
TRBJ2-6 . TRBV19 CASSRQSTGANVLTF
TRBJ2-2 . TRBV19 CASSPRRDTGELFF
TRBJ2-6 . TRBV7-9 CASNNPGSPSSGANVLTF
TRBJ2-1 . TRBV2 CASSIEGTGNEQFF
TRBJ2-1 . TRBV19 CASSTRWGSGEQFF
TRBJ2-7 . TRBV28 CASSSGGTSYEQYF
TRBJ1-1 few TRBV4-3 CASSQAARGTEAFF
TRBJ1-5 few TRBV27 CASSPSPDRGPNQPQHF
TRBJ1-2 . TRBV27 CASLGRLGYTF
TRBJ1-2 . TRBV18 CASSPRTGVNYGYTF
TRBJ2-1 . TRBV6-6 CASSLQGEQFF
TRBJ2-1 once TRBV5-1 CASRLAGDNEQFF